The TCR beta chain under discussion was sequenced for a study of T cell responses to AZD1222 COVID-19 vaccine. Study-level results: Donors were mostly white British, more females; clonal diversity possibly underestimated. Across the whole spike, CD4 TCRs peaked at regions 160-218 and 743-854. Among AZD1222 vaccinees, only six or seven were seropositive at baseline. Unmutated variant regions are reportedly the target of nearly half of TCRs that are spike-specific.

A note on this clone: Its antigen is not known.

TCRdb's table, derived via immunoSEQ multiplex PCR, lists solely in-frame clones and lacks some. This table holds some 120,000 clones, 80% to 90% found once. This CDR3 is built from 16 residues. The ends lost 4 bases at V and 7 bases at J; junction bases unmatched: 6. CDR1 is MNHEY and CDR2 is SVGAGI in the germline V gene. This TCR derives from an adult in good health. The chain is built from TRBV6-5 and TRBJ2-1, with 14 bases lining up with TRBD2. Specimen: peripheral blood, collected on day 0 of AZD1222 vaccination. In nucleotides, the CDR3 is TGTGCCAGCAGTTCCCAGACTAGCGGGGGGGGGAATGAGCAGTTCTTC. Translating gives CASSSQTSGGGNEQFF.